Listed below are T cell receptor beta chains from one sample, sequenced in a study of T-cell reconstitution after alpha-beta-depleted transplantation in children. In TCRdb, the PCR reads were re-called with MiXCR into one record per CDR3 protein. This repertoire shows approximately 98,000 distinct CDR3 sequences, 5% to 8% found once; its top ten account for 20% to 25%. Sequencing used PBMCs, mostly from graft donor cells, obtained 360 days after TCRalphabeta/CD19-depleted stem cell transplant. These receptors were obtained from a male patient aged 2 to 9 who had a stem cell transplant for acute lymphoblastic leukemia, so the T cells may come from the graft donor. Both conserved end residues are part of each CDR3. D genes are given only for firm matches. Some rows mark clone size as missing; the rest say once, few, many or name a class of expanded clone.

size	V	D	J	CDR3	DNA
few	TRBV20-1	TRBD2	TRBJ2-3	CSAQTSGGSTDTQYF	TGCAGTGCTCAAACTAGCGGAGGATCCACAGATACGCAGTATTTT
many	TRBV27	NA	TRBJ1-1	CASGPRGRFTEAFF	TGTGCCAGCGGCCCCCGGGGGCGGTTCACTGAAGCTTTCTTT
few	TRBV3-1	NA	TRBJ2-5	CASSPSVSKWYETQYF	TGTGCCAGCAGCCCCTCGGTTTCAAAATGGTATGAGACCCAGTACTTC
few	TRBV27	NA	TRBJ2-7	CASRHTGSYEQYF	TGTGCCAGCAGACACACAGGGTCCTACGAGCAGTACTTC
NA	TRBV14	TRBD1	TRBJ2-7	CASSAGQGLRREQYF	TGTGCCAGCAGCGCCGGACAGGGGCTTCGAAGAGAGCAGTACTTC
many	TRBV29-1	TRBD2	TRBJ2-7	CSVEGGLAGVYEQYF	TGCAGCGTTGAAGGGGGGCTAGCGGGAGTTTACGAGCAGTACTTC
few	TRBV24-1	TRBD1	TRBJ2-2	CATSELPGTENTGELFF	TGTGCCACCAGTGAGCTTCCCGGGACAGAAAACACCGGGGAGCTGTTTTTT
NA	TRBV4-1	TRBD1	TRBJ2-6	CASSPKTGALYSGANVLTF	TGCGCCAGCAGCCCTAAGACAGGGGCCCTTTACTCTGGGGCCAACGTCCTGACTTTC
few	TRBV6-2/TRBV6-3	NA	TRBJ1-1	CASTAFSPPAAFF	TGTGCCAGTACCGCATTCAGCCCCCCCGCAGCTTTCTTT
many	TRBV28	NA	TRBJ1-5	CASSFLGNQPQHF	TGTGCCAGCAGTTTTTTGGGAAATCAGCCCCAGCATTTT
many	TRBV15	NA	TRBJ2-1	CATSRDEASTYNEQFF	TGTGCCACCAGCAGGGACGAGGCTTCTACCTACAATGAGCAGTTCTTC
NA	TRBV6-2/TRBV6-3	NA	TRBJ2-1	CASSYQMGSYNEQFF	TGTGCCAGCAGTTACCAGATGGGCTCCTACAATGAGCAGTTCTTC
few	TRBV10-2	NA	TRBJ2-2	CASMGSGELFF	TGCGCCAGCATGGGGAGCGGGGAGCTGTTTTTT
few	TRBV9	NA	TRBJ1-3	CASSDQGSSGNTIYF	TGTGCCAGCAGCGACCAGGGTTCCTCTGGAAACACCATATATTTT
NA	TRBV11-2	NA	TRBJ2-3	CASSLDGRTQYF	TGTGCCAGCAGCTTAGATGGTCGAACGCAGTATTTT
few	TRBV11-1	NA	TRBJ2-7	CASSGGGGPYYEQYF	TGTGCCAGCAGCGGGGGAGGCGGACCCTACTACGAGCAGTACTTC
many	TRBV4-3	TRBD1	TRBJ2-4	CASSPGGDRGRLNIQYF	TGCGCCAGCAGCCCCGGAGGGGACAGGGGGCGCTTAAACATTCAGTACTTC
many	TRBV7-9	NA	TRBJ2-3	CASSLGTETLPQYF	TGTGCCAGCAGCTTAGGGACAGAGACACTCCCGCAGTATTTT
few	TRBV20-1	TRBD1	TRBJ2-3	CSAGDRGPTDTQYF	TGCAGTGCTGGGGACAGGGGCCCCACAGATACGCAGTATTTT
many	TRBV6-1	NA	TRBJ1-1	CASSEPGRVNTEAFF	TGTGCCAGCAGTGAACCAGGGCGGGTGAACACTGAAGCTTTCTTT
few	TRBV7-9	TRBD2	TRBJ2-7	CASSLTSGVSYEQYF	TGTGCCAGCAGCTTGACTAGCGGAGTCTCCTACGAGCAGTACTTC
NA	TRBV20-1	NA	TRBJ2-7	CSARKSNFYEQYF	TGCAGTGCTAGAAAGTCAAATTTCTACGAGCAGTACTTC
few	TRBV4-3	NA	TRBJ2-2	CASSQERNTGELFF	TGCGCCAGCAGCCAAGAAAGGAACACCGGGGAGCTGTTTTTT
many	TRBV7-9	NA	TRBJ2-7	CASSYDSSYEQYF	TGTGCCAGCAGCTACGACAGTTCCTACGAGCAGTACTTC
many	TRBV25-1	TRBD1	TRBJ2-7	CASTDEGTGSYEQYF	TGTGCCAGCACCGACGAAGGGACAGGGTCCTACGAGCAGTACTTC
few	TRBV11-1	NA	TRBJ2-5	CASSFPQETQYF	TGTGCCAGCAGCTTTCCCCAAGAGACCCAGTACTTC
few	TRBV6-2/TRBV6-3	TRBD2	TRBJ2-1	CASTRVLAGGPPYNEQFF	TGTGCCAGCACCCGAGTATTAGCGGGAGGGCCACCCTACAATGAGCAGTTCTTC
few	TRBV6-5	NA	TRBJ1-2	CASSYSDISNYGYTF	TGTGCCAGCAGTTACTCAGACATCTCTAACTATGGCTACACCTTC
few	TRBV4-2	NA	TRBJ2-7	CASSQEGAYEQYF	TGTGCCAGCAGCCAGGAGGGAGCCTACGAGCAGTACTTC
NA	TRBV6-1	NA	TRBJ2-7	CASTQGRGPYEQYF	TGTGCCAGCACACAGGGGAGGGGGCCCTACGAGCAGTACTTC
many	TRBV27	NA	TRBJ1-1	CASSPRGAVGKAFF	TGTGCCAGCAGTCCCCGCGGGGCAGTCGGTAAAGCTTTCTTT
many	TRBV10-3	NA	TRBJ1-1	CAISEGEGSNTEAFF	TGTGCCATCAGTGAGGGGGAGGGGTCGAACACTGAAGCTTTCTTT
many	TRBV6-5	NA	TRBJ1-6	CASSSKSSYNSPLHF	TGTGCCAGCAGTTCAAAGAGCTCCTATAATTCACCCCTCCACTTT
many	TRBV29-1	TRBD1	TRBJ2-7	CSVLTGNEQYF	TGCAGCGTCTTGACAGGGAATGAGCAGTACTTC
many	TRBV5-6	TRBD1	TRBJ1-1	CASRNTGGPGNTEAFF	TGTGCCAGCAGGAATACAGGGGGCCCAGGGAACACTGAAGCTTTCTTT
many	TRBV29-1	NA	TRBJ2-2	CSVGSGELFF	TGCAGCGTGGGGTCCGGGGAGCTGTTTTTT
NA	TRBV5-1	NA	TRBJ1-2	CASSLPDYGYTF	TGCGCCAGCAGCTTGCCGGACTATGGCTACACCTTC
NA	TRBV7-9	NA	TRBJ2-7	CASSLVGGKGYEQYF	TGTGCCAGCAGCTTAGTAGGGGGAAAGGGCTACGAGCAGTACTTC
many	TRBV28	TRBD2	TRBJ2-7	CASSLLAGSTYEQYF	TGTGCCAGCAGTTTACTAGCGGGGTCTACTTACGAGCAGTACTTC
many	TRBV10-3	NA	TRBJ2-7	CAISESQGWEQYF	TGTGCCATCAGTGAGTCACAGGGCTGGGAGCAGTACTTC
NA	TRBV11-1	TRBD2	TRBJ2-7	CASSRLTGSGISSYEQYF	TGTGCCAGCAGCCGATTGACGGGTAGCGGGATAAGCTCCTACGAGCAGTACTTC
many	TRBV20-1	NA	TRBJ2-7	CSALDSYEQYF	TGCAGTGCTCTGGACTCCTACGAGCAGTACTTC
NA	TRBV3-1	TRBD2	TRBJ2-2	CASSPGTSGSGWNTGELFF	TGTGCCAGCAGCCCCGGGACTAGCGGGAGCGGTTGGAACACCGGGGAGCTGTTTTTT
many	TRBV5-6	NA	TRBJ1-1	CASSLYRERTEAFF	TGTGCCAGCAGCTTGTATAGGGAGAGAACTGAAGCTTTCTTT
NA	TRBV19	TRBD1	TRBJ2-5	CASSSGGRLKETQYF	TGTGCCAGTAGCTCAGGGGGTAGGCTGAAAGAGACCCAGTACTTC
many	TRBV20-1	NA	TRBJ2-7	CSARDNKLSYEQYF	TGCAGTGCTAGAGATAACAAGCTCTCCTACGAGCAGTACTTC
many	TRBV11-2	NA	TRBJ2-1	CASSQRPGGEQFF	TGTGCCAGCAGCCAGCGCCCAGGGGGGGAGCAGTTCTTC
few	TRBV27	NA	TRBJ2-7	CASSWGSPYEQYF	TGTGCCAGCAGCTGGGGGAGTCCCTACGAGCAGTACTTC
NA	TRBV11-2	NA	TRBJ2-1	CASSLDLASSSYNEQFF	TGTGCCAGCAGCTTAGACCTAGCGTCGAGCTCCTACAATGAGCAGTTCTTC
many	TRBV20-1	NA	TRBJ2-1	CSAPSGGSEQFF	TGCAGTGCCCCGTCTGGGGGAAGTGAGCAGTTCTTC